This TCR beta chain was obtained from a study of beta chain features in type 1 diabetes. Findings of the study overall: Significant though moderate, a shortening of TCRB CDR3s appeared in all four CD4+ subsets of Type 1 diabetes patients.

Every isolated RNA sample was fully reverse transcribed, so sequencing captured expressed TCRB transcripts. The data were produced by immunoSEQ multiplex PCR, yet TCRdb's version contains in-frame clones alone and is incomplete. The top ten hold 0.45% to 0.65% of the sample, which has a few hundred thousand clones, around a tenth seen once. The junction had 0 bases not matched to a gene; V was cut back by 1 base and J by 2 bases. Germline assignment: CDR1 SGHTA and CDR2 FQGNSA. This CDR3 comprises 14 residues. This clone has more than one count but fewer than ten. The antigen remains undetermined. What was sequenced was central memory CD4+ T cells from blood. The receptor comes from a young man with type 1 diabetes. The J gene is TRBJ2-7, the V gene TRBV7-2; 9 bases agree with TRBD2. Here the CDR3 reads CASSLVAGAYEQYF. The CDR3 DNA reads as TGTGCCAGCAGCTTAGTAGCGGGAGCCTACGAGCAGTACTTC.